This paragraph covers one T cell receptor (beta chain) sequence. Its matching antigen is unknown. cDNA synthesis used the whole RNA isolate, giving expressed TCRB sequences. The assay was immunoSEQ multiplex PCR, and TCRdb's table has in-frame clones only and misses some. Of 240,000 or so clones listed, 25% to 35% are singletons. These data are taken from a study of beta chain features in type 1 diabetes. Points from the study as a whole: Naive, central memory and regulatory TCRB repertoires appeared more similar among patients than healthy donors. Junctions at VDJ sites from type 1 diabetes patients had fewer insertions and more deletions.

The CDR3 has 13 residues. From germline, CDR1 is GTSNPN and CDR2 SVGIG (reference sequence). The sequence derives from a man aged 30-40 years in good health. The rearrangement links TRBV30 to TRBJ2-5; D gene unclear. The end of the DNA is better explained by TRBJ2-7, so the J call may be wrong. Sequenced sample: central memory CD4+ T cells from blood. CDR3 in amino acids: CAWSVLKSYEQYF. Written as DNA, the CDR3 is TGTGCCTGGAGTGTACTTAAGTCCTACGAGCAGTACTTC.